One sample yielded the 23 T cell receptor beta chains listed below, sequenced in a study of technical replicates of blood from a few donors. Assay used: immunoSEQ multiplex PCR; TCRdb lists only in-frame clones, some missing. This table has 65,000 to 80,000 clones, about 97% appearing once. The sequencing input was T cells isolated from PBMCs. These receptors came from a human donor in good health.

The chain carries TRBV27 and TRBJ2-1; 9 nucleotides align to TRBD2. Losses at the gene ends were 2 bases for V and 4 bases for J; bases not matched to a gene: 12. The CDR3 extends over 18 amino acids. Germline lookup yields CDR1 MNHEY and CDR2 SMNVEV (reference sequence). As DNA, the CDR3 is TGTGCCAGCAGTTTAGGGCCCTTGGGGACTAGCCCTTACAATGAGCAGTTCTTC. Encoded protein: CASSLGPLGTSPYNEQFF.

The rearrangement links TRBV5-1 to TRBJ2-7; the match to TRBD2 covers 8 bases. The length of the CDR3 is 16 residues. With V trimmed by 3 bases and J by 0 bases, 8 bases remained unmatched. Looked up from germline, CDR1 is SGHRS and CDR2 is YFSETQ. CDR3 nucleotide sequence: TGCGCCAGCAGCTGGGAAACCAGCGGGAGCTCCTACGAGCAGTACTTC. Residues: CASSWETSGSSYEQYF.

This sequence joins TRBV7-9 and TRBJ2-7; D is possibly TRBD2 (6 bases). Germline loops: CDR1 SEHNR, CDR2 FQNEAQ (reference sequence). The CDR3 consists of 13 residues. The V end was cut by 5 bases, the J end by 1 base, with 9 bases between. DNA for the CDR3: TGTGCCAGCAGCCGGAGGGAATCCTACGAGCAGTACTTC. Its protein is CASSRRESYEQYF.

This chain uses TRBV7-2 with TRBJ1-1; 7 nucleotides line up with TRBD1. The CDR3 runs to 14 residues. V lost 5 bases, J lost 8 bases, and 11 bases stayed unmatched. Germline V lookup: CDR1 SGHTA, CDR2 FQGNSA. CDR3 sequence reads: CASSLDLGQVEAFF. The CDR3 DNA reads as TGTGCCAGCAGCCTAGACTTAGGACAGGTAGAAGCTTTCTTT.

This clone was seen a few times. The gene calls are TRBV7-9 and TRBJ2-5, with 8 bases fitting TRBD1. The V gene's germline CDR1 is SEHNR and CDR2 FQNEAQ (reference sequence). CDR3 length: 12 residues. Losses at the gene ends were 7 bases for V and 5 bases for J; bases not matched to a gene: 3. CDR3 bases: TGTGCCAGCACAGGGGGCGCGGAGACCCAGTACTTC. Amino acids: CASTGGAETQYF.

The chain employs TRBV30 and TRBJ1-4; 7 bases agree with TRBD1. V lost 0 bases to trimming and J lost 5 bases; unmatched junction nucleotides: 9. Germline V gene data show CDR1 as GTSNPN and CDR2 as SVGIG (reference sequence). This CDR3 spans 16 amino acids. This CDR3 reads CAWSVLGQVPNEKLFF. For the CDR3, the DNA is TGTGCCTGGAGTGTACTCGGACAGGTACCAAATGAAAAACTGTTTTTT.

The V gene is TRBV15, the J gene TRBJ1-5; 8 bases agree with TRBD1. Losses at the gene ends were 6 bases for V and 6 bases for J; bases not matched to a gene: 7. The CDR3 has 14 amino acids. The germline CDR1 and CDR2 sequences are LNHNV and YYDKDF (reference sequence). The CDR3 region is CATRPGQERQPQHF. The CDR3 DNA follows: TGTGCCACCAGGCCGGGACAGGAGCGTCAGCCCCAGCATTTT.

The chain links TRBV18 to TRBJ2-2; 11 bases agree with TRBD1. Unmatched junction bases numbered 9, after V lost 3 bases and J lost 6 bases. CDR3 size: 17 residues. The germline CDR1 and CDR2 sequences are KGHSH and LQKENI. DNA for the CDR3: TGTGCCAGCTCACCGACGGTAGGACAGGGGGCACCCGGGGAGCTGTTTTTT. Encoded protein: CASSPTVGQGAPGELFF.

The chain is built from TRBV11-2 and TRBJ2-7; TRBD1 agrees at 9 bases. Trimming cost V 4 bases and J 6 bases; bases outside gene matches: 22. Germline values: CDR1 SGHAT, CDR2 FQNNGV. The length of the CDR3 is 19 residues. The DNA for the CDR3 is TGTGCCAGCAGCTACCCCACCTTCAATCCCGGGACAGGGTGGGTCGAGCAGTACTTC. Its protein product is CASSYPTFNPGTGWVEQYF.

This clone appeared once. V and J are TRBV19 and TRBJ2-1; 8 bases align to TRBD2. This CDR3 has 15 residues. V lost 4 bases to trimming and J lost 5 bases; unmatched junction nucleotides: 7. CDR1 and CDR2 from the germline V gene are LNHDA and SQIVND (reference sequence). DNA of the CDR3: TGTGCCAGTAGTACTCCGGGACTAGTGAACAATGAGCAGTTCTTC. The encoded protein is CASSTPGLVNNEQFF.

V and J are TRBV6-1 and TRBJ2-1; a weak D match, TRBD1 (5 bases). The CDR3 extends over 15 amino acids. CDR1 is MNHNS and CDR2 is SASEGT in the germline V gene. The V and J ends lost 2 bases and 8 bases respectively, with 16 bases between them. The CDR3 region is CASSERSKGVHEQFF. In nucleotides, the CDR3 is TGTGCCAGCAGTGAAAGATCCAAAGGGGTCCATGAGCAGTTCTTC.

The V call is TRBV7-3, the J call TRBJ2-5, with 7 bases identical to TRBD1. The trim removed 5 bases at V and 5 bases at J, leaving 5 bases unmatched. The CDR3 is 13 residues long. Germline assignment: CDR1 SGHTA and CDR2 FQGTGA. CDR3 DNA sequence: TGTGCCAGCAGCCCAGTCAGGGGGGAGACCCAGTACTTC. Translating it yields CASSPVRGETQYF.

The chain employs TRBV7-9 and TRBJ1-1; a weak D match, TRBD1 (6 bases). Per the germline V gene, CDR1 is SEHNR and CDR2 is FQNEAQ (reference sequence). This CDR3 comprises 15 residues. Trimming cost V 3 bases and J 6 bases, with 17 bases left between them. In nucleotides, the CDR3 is TGTGCCAGCAGCTTTAACGGGGACCAGGGGCCTGAAGCTTTCTTT. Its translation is CASSFNGDQGPEAFF.

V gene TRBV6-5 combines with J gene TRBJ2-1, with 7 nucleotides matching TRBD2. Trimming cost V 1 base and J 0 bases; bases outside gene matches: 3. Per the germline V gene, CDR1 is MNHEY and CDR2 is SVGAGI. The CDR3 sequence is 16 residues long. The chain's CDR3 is CASSYFGGSSYNEQFF. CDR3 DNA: TGTGCCAGCAGTTACTTTGGCGGGAGCTCCTACAATGAGCAGTTCTTC.

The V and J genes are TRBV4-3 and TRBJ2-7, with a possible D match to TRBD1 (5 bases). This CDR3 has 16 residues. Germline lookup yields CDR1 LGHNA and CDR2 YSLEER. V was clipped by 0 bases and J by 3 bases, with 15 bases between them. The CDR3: CASSQDIGAGIYEQYF. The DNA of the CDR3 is TGCGCCAGCAGCCAAGATATAGGGGCAGGGATCTACGAGCAGTACTTC.

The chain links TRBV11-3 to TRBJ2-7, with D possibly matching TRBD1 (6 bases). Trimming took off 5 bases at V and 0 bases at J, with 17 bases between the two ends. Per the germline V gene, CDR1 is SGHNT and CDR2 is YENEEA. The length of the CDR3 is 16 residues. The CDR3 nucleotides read TGTGCCAGCAGCAAAATTGTGTCCAGGGGCTCCTACGAGCAGTACTTC. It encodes CASSKIVSRGSYEQYF.

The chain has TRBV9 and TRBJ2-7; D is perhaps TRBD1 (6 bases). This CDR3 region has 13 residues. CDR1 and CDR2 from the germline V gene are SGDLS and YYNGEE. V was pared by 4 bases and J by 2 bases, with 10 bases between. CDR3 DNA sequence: TGTGCCAGCAGCCCGCCAGGGGCCTACGAGCAGTACTTC. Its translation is CASSPPGAYEQYF.

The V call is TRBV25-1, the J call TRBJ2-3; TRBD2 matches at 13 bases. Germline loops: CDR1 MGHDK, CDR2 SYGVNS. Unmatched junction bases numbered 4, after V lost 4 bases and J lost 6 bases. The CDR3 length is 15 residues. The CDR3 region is CASSARLAGGDTQYF. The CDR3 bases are TGTGCCAGCAGTGCGAGACTAGCGGGAGGTGATACGCAGTATTTT.

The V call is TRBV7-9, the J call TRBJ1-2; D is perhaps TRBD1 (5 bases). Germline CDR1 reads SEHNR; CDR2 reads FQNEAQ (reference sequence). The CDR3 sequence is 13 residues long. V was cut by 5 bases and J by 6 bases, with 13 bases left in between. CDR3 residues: CASSPWRGNGYTF. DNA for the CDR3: TGTGCCAGCAGCCCCTGGAGGGGTAATGGCTACACCTTC. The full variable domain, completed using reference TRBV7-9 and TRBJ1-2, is DTGVSQNPRHKITKRGQNVTFRCDPISEHNRLYWYRQTLGQGPEFLTYFQNEAQLEKSRLLSDRFSAERPKGSFSTLEIQRTEQGDSAMYLCASSPWRGNGYTFGSGTRLTVV.

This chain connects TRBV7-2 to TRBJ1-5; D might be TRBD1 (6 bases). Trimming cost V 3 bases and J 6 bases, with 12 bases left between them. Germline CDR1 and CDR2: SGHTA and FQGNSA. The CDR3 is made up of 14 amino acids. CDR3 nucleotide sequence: TGTGCCAGCAGCTTTCCAGGGGTTGGTCAGCCCCAGCATTTT. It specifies CASSFPGVGQPQHF.

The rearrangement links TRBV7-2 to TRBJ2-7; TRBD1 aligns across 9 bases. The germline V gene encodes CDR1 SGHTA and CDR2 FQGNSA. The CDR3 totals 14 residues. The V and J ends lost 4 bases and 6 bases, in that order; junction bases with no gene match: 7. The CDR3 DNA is TGTGCCAGCAGCTCCCCTGGGACAGGGAGCGAGCAGTACTTC. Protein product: CASSSPGTGSEQYF.

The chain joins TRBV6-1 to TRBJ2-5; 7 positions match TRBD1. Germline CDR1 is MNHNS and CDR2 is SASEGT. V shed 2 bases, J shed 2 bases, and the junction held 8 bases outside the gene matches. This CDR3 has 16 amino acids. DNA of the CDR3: TGTGCCAGCAGTGAACTTGACAGGGTAGGGCAAGAGACCCAGTACTTC. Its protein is CASSELDRVGQETQYF.

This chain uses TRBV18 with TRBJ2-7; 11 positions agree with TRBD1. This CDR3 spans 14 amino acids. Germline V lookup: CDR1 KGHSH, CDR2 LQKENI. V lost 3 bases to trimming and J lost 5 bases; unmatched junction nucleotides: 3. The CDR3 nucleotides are TGTGCCAGCTCACCGCTGGACAGGGGGCACGAGCAGTACTTC. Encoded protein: CASSPLDRGHEQYF.